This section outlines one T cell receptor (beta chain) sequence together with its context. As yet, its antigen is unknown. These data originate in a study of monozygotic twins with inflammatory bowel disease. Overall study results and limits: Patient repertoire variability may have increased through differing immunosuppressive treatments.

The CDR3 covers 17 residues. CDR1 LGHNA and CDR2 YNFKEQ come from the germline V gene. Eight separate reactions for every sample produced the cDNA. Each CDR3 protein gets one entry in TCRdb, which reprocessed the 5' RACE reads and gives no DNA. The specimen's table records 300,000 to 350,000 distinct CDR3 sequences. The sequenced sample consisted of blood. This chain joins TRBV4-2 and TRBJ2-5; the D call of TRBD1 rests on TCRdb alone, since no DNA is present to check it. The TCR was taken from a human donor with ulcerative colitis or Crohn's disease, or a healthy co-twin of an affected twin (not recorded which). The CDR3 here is CASSQSPTRGIKETQYF.